These 15 T cell receptor beta chains were sequenced from one sample in a study of memory B cells and T cells in multiple sclerosis (dated by TCRdb to 2017 to 2018). After stimulus-free culture of CFSE-labeled PBMCs, the autoproliferating (CFSEdim) and non-proliferating (CFSEhi) T cell fractions were sequenced separately. A total of approximately 48 million CFSE-labeled PBMCs were cultured for 7 days without stimulus, and replicate wells were then pooled. The method behind the library was the immunoSEQ multiplex PCR assay. TCRdb limited this immuneACCESS table to in-frame rearrangements with V and J called. A share of clones is missing; checked studies link under half to unresolved V genes, and the rest is unexplained. A total of around 50,000 clones appear in this sample, roughly four fifths of them only once. Around 1.1% of the sample belongs to the ten largest clones. For these receptors, no antigen is known.

The sequencing input was PBMCs from blood kept in culture. Receptors were obtained from a human donor with multiple sclerosis.

The chain uses TRBV27 and TRBJ1-2; D possibly corresponds to TRBD1 (6 bases). Germline V CDR1 and CDR2: MNHEY, SMNVEV (reference sequence). V was trimmed by 5 bases and J by 8 bases, leaving 18 bases between them. The CDR3 has 14 residues. This CDR3 is CASSPGTTGMGYTF. CDR3 coding DNA: TGTGCCAGCAGTCCAGGGACAACGGGTATGGGCTACACCTTC.

The chain employs TRBV13 and TRBJ2-1; the D is unclear. Germline CDR1 PRHDT, CDR2 FYEKMQ (reference sequence). CDR3 length: 13 amino acids. The V and J ends lost 5 bases and 6 bases respectively, with 11 bases between them. Here the CDR3 reads CASSRNGFNEQFF. As DNA, the CDR3 is TGTGCCAGCAGCCGCAACGGATTCAATGAGCAGTTCTTC.

This clone has a single count. One end of the junction varies from germline; a read error may be responsible. The chain links TRBV5-1 to TRBJ2-1, with D hard to call. The CDR3 is 14 amino acids. Looked up from germline, CDR1 is SGHRS and CDR2 is YFSETQ. Written as DNA, the CDR3 is TGCGCCAGCAGCTTGGGTCGGCCGGCGGCTGAGCAGCTCTTC. Amino acid sequence: CASSLGRPAAEQLF.

Here the CDR3 reads CASSYSWNSPLHF. The CDR3 nucleotides are TGTGCCAGCAGTTACTCGTGGAATTCACCCCTCCACTTT. The gene calls are TRBV6-5 and TRBJ1-6, with D uncertain. The CDR3 runs to 13 residues. The V gene lost 0 bases and the J gene lost 7 bases, with 4 bases spanning the gap. Germline values: CDR1 MNHEY, CDR2 SVGAGI.

This clone is a singleton in its sample. This chain joins TRBV2 and TRBJ2-3; 11 bases are shared with TRBD2. After removal of 6 bases from V and 0 bases from J, the junction contained 2 bases not matched to a gene. From germline, CDR1 is SNHLY and CDR2 FYNNEI. The CDR3 sequence is 15 residues long. Written as DNA, the CDR3 is TGTGCCAGCAGGGGGACTAGCGGTAGCACAGATACGCAGTATTTT. Translated: CASRGTSGSTDTQYF.

The J gene is TRBJ2-3, the V gene TRBV6-1; D call uncertain. In germline, CDR1 is MNHNS, CDR2 SASEGT. V was trimmed by 8 bases and J by 0 bases, leaving 6 bases between them. This CDR3 spans 12 amino acids. CDR3 bases: TGTGCCAGCTCCCTTAGCACAGATACGCAGTATTTT. As protein: CASSLSTDTQYF.

V usage is TRBV6-5 and J usage is TRBJ2-7; D gene unclear. Trimming left V 2 bases short and J 1 base short, with 12 bases between. Germline loops: CDR1 MNHEY, CDR2 SVGAGI. This CDR3 comprises 15 residues. The CDR3 coding sequence is TGTGCCAGCAGTTACGGGCAGGTTAGTTCCTACGAGCAGTACTTC. Its translation is CASSYGQVSSYEQYF.

This chain links TRBV20-1 with TRBJ2-3; no clear D gene. Between the trimmed V and J ends, which lost 4 bases and 2 bases, there was a span of 4 bases. CDR3 length equals 11 residues. Germline V gives CDR1 DFQATT, CDR2 SNEGSKA (reference sequence). CDR3 sequence reads: CSATFTDTQYF. DNA for the CDR3: TGCAGTGCTACCTTCACAGATACGCAGTATTTT.

The CDR3, as DNA: TGTGCCAGCAATTCTCCGGAATCCCAAGAGACCCAGTACTTC. Its translation is CASNSPESQETQYF. The chain joins TRBV27 to TRBJ2-5, with D unresolved. This CDR3 spans 14 amino acids. V was trimmed by 7 bases and J by 1 base, leaving 13 bases between them. CDR1 is MNHEY and CDR2 is SMNVEV in the germline V gene (reference sequence).

The J gene is TRBJ1-1, the V gene TRBV4-3; a possible D gene is TRBD1 (5 bases). CDR1 and CDR2 from the germline V gene are LGHNA and YSLEER. Between the trimmed V and J ends, which lost 2 bases and 2 bases, there was a span of 18 bases. The length of the CDR3 is 17 residues. CDR3 nucleotide sequence: TGCGCCAGCAGCCAATATTGGGGCAGGGTGGGAAACACTGAAGCTTTCTTT. Its translation is CASSQYWGRVGNTEAFF.

This chain connects TRBV9 to TRBJ2-1; D is perhaps TRBD1 or TRBD2 (6 bases each). This CDR3 is 15 amino acids long. CDR1 SGDLS and CDR2 YYNGEE come from the germline V gene. Trimming took 2 bases from V and 2 from J, leaving 11 bases between them. In nucleotides, the CDR3 is TGTGCCAGCAGCGTGGAGGGGGGCGCCTACAATGAGCAGTTCTTC. Translation: CASSVEGGAYNEQFF.

The V call is TRBV18, the J call TRBJ1-4; no reliable D call. The germline gives CDR1 KGHSH, CDR2 LQKENI. There are 15 residues in the CDR3. Deletions cut 1 base from V and 7 bases from J, with 13 bases between. CDR3 loop: CASSPRGVEGEKLFF. The CDR3 bases are TGTGCCAGCTCACCACGTGGGGTAGAGGGTGAAAAACTGTTTTTT. The variable domain in full, with the rest retrieved from reference TRBV18 and TRBJ1-4, is NAGVMQNPRHLVRRRGQEARLRCSPMKGHSHVYWYRQLPEEGLKFMVYLQKENIIDESGMPKERFSAEFPKEGPSILRIQQVVRGDSAAYFCASSPRGVEGEKLFFGSGTQLSVL.

Only one count was recorded for this clone. The chain is built from TRBV9 and TRBJ2-1; 12 bases map to TRBD2. This CDR3 has 15 amino acids. Germline loops: CDR1 SGDLS, CDR2 YYNGEE. The junction had 3 bases not matched to a gene; V was cut back by 0 bases and J by 8 bases. The CDR3, as DNA: TGTGCCAGCAGCGTAGTGACTAGCGGGGGCGATGAGCAGTTCTTC. Its translation: CASSVVTSGGDEQFF.

V is TRBV29-1 and J is TRBJ1-2, with TRBD1 identical over 8 bases. The CDR3 consists of 15 residues. Germline lookup yields CDR1 SQVTM and CDR2 ANQGSEA. With V trimmed by 2 bases and J by 8 bases, 13 bases remained unmatched. This chain's CDR3 is CSVEPNLDRGEGYTF. The CDR3 DNA reads as TGCAGCGTTGAACCAAATTTAGACAGGGGAGAAGGCTACACCTTC. The whole variable domain, remainder taken from reference TRBV29-1 and TRBJ1-2, is SAVISQKPSRDICQRGTSLTIQCQVDSQVTMMFWYRQQPGQSLTLIATANQGSEATYESGFVIDKFPISRPNLTFSTLTVSNMSPEDSSIYLCSVEPNLDRGEGYTFGSGTRLTVV.

This sequence joins TRBV5-1 and TRBJ1-2; 8 nucleotides align to TRBD1. CDR1 and CDR2 from the germline V gene are SGHRS and YFSETQ. The CDR3 is made up of 13 amino acids. V lost 4 bases and J lost 4; bases outside the gene matches: 3. The CDR3 DNA sequence: TGCGCCAGCAGCGAGACAGGGGCCTATGGCTACACCTTC. This sequence encodes CASSETGAYGYTF.